This passage covers 3 T cell receptor beta chains from one sample sequenced in a study of blood T cell repertoires in COVID-19. The data were produced by immunoSEQ multiplex PCR, yet TCRdb's version contains in-frame clones alone and is incomplete. The sample records 360,000 or so clones, roughly 87% being singletons. Sample: PBMCs or T cells enriched from blood (not recorded which). Receptors originate from a woman in her thirties who had recovered from COVID-19.

This clone was seen ten or more times. The V and J genes are TRBV15 and TRBJ1-5; D ambiguous. The germline V gene encodes CDR1 LNHNV and CDR2 YYDKDF (reference sequence). The CDR3 totals 16 residues. V was trimmed by 0 bases and J by 2 bases, leaving 11 bases between them. Here the CDR3 reads CATSRDHRSGNQPQHF. The CDR3 nucleotides are TGTGCCACCAGCAGAGATCACCGTTCGGGCAATCAGCCCCAGCATTTT.

The table lists this clone with a count of one. The rearrangement uses TRBV11-2 and TRBJ1-5, with D possibly being TRBD1 (6 bases). Germline assignment: CDR1 SGHAT and CDR2 FQNNGV. The CDR3 has 15 amino acids. With 1 base removed from V and 7 bases from J, the gap between germline ends came to 14 bases. This CDR3 reads CASSLGLLGAQPQHF. The CDR3 nucleotides are TGTGCCAGCAGCTTAGGTCTGCTGGGGGCACAGCCCCAGCATTTT.

In this sample, this clone turned up once. The chain employs TRBV2 and TRBJ1-1; 8 bases agree with TRBD1. The junction had 16 bases not matched to a gene; V was cut back by 6 bases and J by 4 bases. The CDR3 has 17 amino acids. CDR1 and CDR2 from the germline V gene are SNHLY and FYNNEI. The CDR3 sequence: CASRAPTGEEGSTEAFF. The CDR3 DNA reads TGTGCCAGCAGAGCCCCGACAGGGGAAGAGGGGAGCACTGAAGCTTTCTTT.